A selection of T cell receptor beta chains follows, all from one sample in a study of blood T cell repertoires in COVID-19. Data came from immunoSEQ multiplex PCR; TCRdb stores just in-frame clones and leaves some out. The sample carries around 340,000 clones, about nine tenths recorded once. The sequencing sample was made of PBMCs or T cells enriched from blood (not recorded which). The source of these receptors is a woman under 40 who had been exposed to COVID-19. Both conserved end residues are part of each CDR3. A D gene is named only where the DNA matches it firmly. Where a row states a size, it is once, few, many or the class of an expanded clone; other rows omit it.

TRBJ2-5 | . | TRBD2 | TRBV5-5 | CASSLTTVLAVQETQYF | TGTGCCAGCAGCCTGACCACCGTACTAGCGGTCCAAGAGACCCAGTACTTC
TRBJ2-3 | . | TRBD2 | TRBV7-9 | CASSLEGGRPTDTQYF | TGTGCCAGCAGCTTAGAAGGCGGGAGGCCCACAGATACGCAGTATTTT
TRBJ2-2 | . | . | TRBV24-1 | CATAPGVTGELFF | TGTGCCACGGCCCCGGGGGTCACCGGGGAGCTGTTTTTT
TRBJ1-2 | . | TRBD1 | TRBV18 | CASSPPIGTDYLYGYTF | TGTGCCAGCTCACCACCAATCGGGACAGACTACCTCTATGGCTACACCTTC
TRBJ1-4 | . | TRBD1 | TRBV9 | CASSVGGTANEKLFF | TGTGCCAGCAGCGTAGGAGGGACAGCTAATGAAAAACTGTTTTTT
TRBJ2-2 | . | . | TRBV7-3 | CASSQLAAANTGELFF | TGTGCCAGCAGCCAACTAGCAGCAGCGAACACCGGGGAGCTGTTTTTT
TRBJ1-2 | . | . | TRBV19 | CASKKQGQHGYTF | TGTGCCAGCAAAAAACAGGGCCAACATGGCTACACCTTC
TRBJ2-1 | . | TRBD1 | TRBV19 | CATSTGLSYNEQFF | TGTGCCACTTCGACAGGGTTGTCCTACAATGAGCAGTTCTTC
TRBJ1-2 | few | . | TRBV24-1 | CATKGAGVGGYTF | TGTGCCACCAAAGGGGCAGGGGTTGGTGGCTACACCTTC
TRBJ1-6 | few | TRBD1 | TRBV11-3 | CASKPDRDGSPLHF | TGTGCCAGCAAGCCCGACAGGGATGGTTCACCCCTCCACTTT
TRBJ1-6 | . | . | TRBV6-5 | CASSYFDSPLHF | TGTGCCAGCAGTTACTTCGATTCACCCCTCCACTTT
TRBJ2-1 | once | . | TRBV2 | CASSPLTGPYNEQFF | TGTGCCAGCAGTCCCTTGACAGGCCCCTACAATGAGCAGTTCTTC
TRBJ1-1 | . | TRBD1 | TRBV7-6 | CASSTGGGTEAFF | TGTGCCAGCAGCACAGGGGGCGGAACTGAAGCTTTCTTT
TRBJ1-4 | . | . | TRBV24-1 | CATSDPTAGATNEKLFF | TGTGCCACCAGTGATCCGACAGCTGGCGCAACTAATGAAAAACTGTTTTTT
TRBJ2-5 | . | TRBD1 | TRBV28 | CASSPAAGQGVETQYF | TGTGCCAGCAGTCCGGCTGCGGGACAGGGGGTGGAGACCCAGTACTTC
TRBJ2-2 | . | . | TRBV5-6 | CASSLAGPGELFF | TGTGCCAGCAGCTTGGCAGGTCCCGGGGAGCTGTTTTTT
TRBJ2-5 | . | . | TRBV5-6 | CASSSGVQETQYF | TGTGCCAGCAGCTCAGGGGTACAAGAGACCCAGTACTTC
TRBJ1-3 | . | . | TRBV28 | CASSLNGRGWGNTIYF | TGTGCCAGCAGTTTAAACGGCAGGGGATGGGGAAACACCATATATTTT
TRBJ2-1 | . | TRBD2 | TRBV20-1 | CSASALAGGGNEQFF | TGCAGTGCTAGTGCTCTAGCGGGAGGGGGGAATGAGCAGTTCTTC
TRBJ2-7 | . | TRBD1 | TRBV9 | CASSQKTGSVDEQYF | TGTGCCAGCAGCCAAAAGACAGGGTCGGTGGACGAGCAGTACTTC
TRBJ2-7 | . | . | TRBV5-1 | CASSLVAGATYEQYF | TGCGCCAGCAGCTTGGTGGCGGGGGCTACCTACGAGCAGTACTTC
TRBJ1-2 | . | . | TRBV19 | CASSIPSQGFHGYTF | TGTGCCAGTAGTATCCCCTCACAGGGCTTCCATGGCTACACCTTC
TRBJ2-3 | . | TRBD2 | TRBV9 | CASSSGRDTQYF | TGTGCCAGCAGTAGCGGGAGGGATACGCAGTATTTT
TRBJ1-1 | . | . | TRBV10-3 | CAISEHLGGATEAFF | TGTGCCATCAGTGAGCACCTAGGAGGAGCCACTGAAGCTTTCTTT
TRBJ2-3 | . | TRBD2 | TRBV9 | CASSVRLAGGQYF | TGTGCCAGCAGCGTAAGACTAGCGGGAGGGCAGTATTTT
TRBJ2-3 | once | TRBD2 | TRBV5-1 | CASSLAGLAGVWDTQYF | TGCGCCAGCAGCTTGGCCGGGTTAGCGGGAGTTTGGGATACGCAGTATTTT
TRBJ1-5 | few | TRBD1 | TRBV5-1 | CASSWTGGGNQPQHF | TGCGCCAGCAGCTGGACAGGCGGTGGCAATCAGCCCCAGCATTTT
TRBJ2-5 | . | TRBD1 | TRBV24-1 | CATSDIGQGAQETQYF | TGTGCCACCAGTGACATAGGACAGGGGGCCCAAGAGACCCAGTACTTC
TRBJ1-1 | . | TRBD1 | TRBV19 | CASSIKTGGTEAFF | TGTGCCAGTAGTATAAAGACAGGGGGCACTGAAGCTTTCTTT
TRBJ1-2 | . | . | TRBV7-9 | CASSLVAGYGYTF | TGTGCCAGCAGCTTAGTGGCAGGCTATGGCTACACCTTC
TRBJ2-1 | . | . | TRBV28 | CASRSDTSSYNEQFF | TGTGCCAGCAGATCGGACACCAGCTCCTACAATGAGCAGTTCTTC
TRBJ2-7 | . | TRBD2 | TRBV6-6 | CASSPYRLAEGRTYEQYF | TGTGCCAGCAGTCCATATAGACTAGCCGAGGGCCGTACCTACGAGCAGTACTTC
TRBJ2-1 | . | . | TRBV25-1 | CASSGRQHNEQFF | TGTGCCAGCAGCGGCAGACAGCACAATGAGCAGTTCTTC
TRBJ2-1 | . | . | TRBV30 | CAWRAPGNNEQFF | TGTGCCTGGAGGGCCCCGGGGAACAATGAGCAGTTCTTC
TRBJ2-7 | . | . | TRBV6-1 | CASSALAQTGPGVEQYF | TGTGCCAGCAGTGCCCTGGCACAGACAGGCCCCGGGGTGGAGCAGTACTTC
TRBJ1-5 | . | . | TRBV15 | CATSRAGLGGFRQPQHF | TGTGCCACCAGCAGAGCGGGTTTAGGAGGGTTCCGTCAGCCCCAGCATTTT
TRBJ1-2 | . | . | TRBV6-5 | CASRTKTELLGYTF | TGTGCCAGCAGGACGAAGACAGAACTTTTAGGCTACACCTTC
TRBJ2-1 | . | TRBD2 | TRBV7-2 | CASSSLAGRSSNEQFF | TGTGCCAGCAGCTCCCTAGCGGGGCGGTCCTCCAATGAGCAGTTCTTC
TRBJ2-5 | few | . | TRBV10-2 | CASSEGPSGETQYF | TGCGCCAGCAGTGAGGGGCCCTCTGGGGAGACCCAGTACTTC
TRBJ1-5 | . | . | TRBV7-6 | CASSSGNQPQHF | TGTGCCAGCAGCTCCGGCAATCAGCCCCAGCATTTT
TRBJ1-2 | . | . | TRBV19 | CASIRGDYGYTF | TGTGCCAGTATCAGGGGAGACTATGGCTACACCTTC
TRBJ2-1 | . | TRBD1 | TRBV7-6 | CASSPLTGMKDEQFF | TGTGCCAGCAGCCCTTTGACAGGGATGAAGGATGAGCAGTTCTTC
TRBJ1-2 | . | TRBD1 | TRBV5-6 | CASSSQDRLLYGYTF | TGTGCCAGCAGCTCCCAGGACAGGCTTCTCTATGGCTACACCTTC
TRBJ1-2 | . | . | TRBV6-5 | CASRIGWGGGYTF | TGTGCCAGCAGAATCGGTTGGGGGGGTGGCTACACCTTC
TRBJ1-1 | . | . | TRBV6-1 | CASSERSWQGRFEAFF | TGTGCCAGCAGTGAAAGATCATGGCAGGGAAGGTTTGAAGCTTTCTTT
TRBJ2-7 | . | . | TRBV19 | CASSQTGAYEQYF | TGTGCCAGTAGCCAAACAGGTGCCTACGAGCAGTACTTC
TRBJ2-7 | once | . | TRBV10-3 | CAISDGYSFYEQYF | TGTGCCATCAGTGATGGGTACAGCTTCTACGAGCAGTACTTC
TRBJ1-3 | . | . | TRBV29-1 | CSVPDRGNTIYF | TGCAGCGTCCCGGACAGAGGAAACACCATATATTTT
TRBJ1-1 | . | TRBD1 | TRBV6-5 | CASSYIVRGRTEAFF | TGTGCCAGCAGTTATATCGTCAGGGGGCGGACTGAAGCTTTCTTT
TRBJ1-5 | few | . | TRBV27 | CASAERQDDYSNQPQHF | TGTGCCAGCGCCGAGAGACAGGACGATTATAGCAATCAGCCCCAGCATTTT
TRBJ2-2 | once | . | TRBV11-2 | CASSPMGGRGTGELFF | TGTGCCAGCAGTCCGATGGGGGGGCGCGGCACCGGGGAGCTGTTTTTT
TRBJ2-5 | once | TRBD2 | TRBV19 | CASMGTSGRETQYF | TGTGCCAGTATGGGGACTAGCGGGAGGGAGACCCAGTACTTC
TRBJ2-7 | . | TRBD2 | TRBV5-1 | CASSPGTSGYVYEQYF | TGCGCCAGCAGCCCCGGGACTAGCGGATATGTCTACGAGCAGTACTTC